The 13 T cell receptor beta chains in this list originate from one sample, sequenced in a study of T cell clonotyping in hematopoietic cell transplantation. Assay: immunoSEQ multiplex PCR; the TCRdb copy retains only in-frame clones and omits some. The sample lists about 27,000 clones, about 70% seen once, with about 5.9% in the top ten. Time point denoted: recipient sample about 28 days before transplant, after cytoreduction. The sample consisted of peripheral blood mononuclear cells, taken before stem cell transplant. All receptors derive from a man between 50 and 59 years old with myelodysplastic syndrome. Some clones in this sample may be carry-over from other donors' samples.

The chain recombines TRBV29-1 with TRBJ2-7, with TRBD2 identical over 7 bases. CDR3 size: 15 residues. V lost 5 bases to trimming and J lost 0 bases; unmatched junction nucleotides: 10. Germline CDR1 and CDR2: SQVTM and ANQGSEA. The CDR3 loop reads CSVRPTSKSSYEQYF. The CDR3 region has the DNA TGCAGCGTTCGCCCGACTAGCAAGAGCTCCTACGAGCAGTACTTC.

The count of this clone is one. This chain uses TRBV5-1 with TRBJ2-5; TRBD2 matches at 10 bases. The germline CDR1 and CDR2 sequences are SGHRS and YFSETQ. The CDR3 is 18 residues long. J lost 5 bases, V lost 0 bases, and 13 bases had no gene match. CDR3 bases: TGCGCCAGCAGCTTGGCCCTGGGAGCGGGAGGGCCGGCGGAGACCCAGTACTTC. Translated: CASSLALGAGGPAETQYF.

V and J are TRBV5-1 and TRBJ1-1; tentative D call: TRBD1 (6 bases). This CDR3 comprises 14 residues. Between the trimmed V and J ends, which lost 0 bases and 2 bases, there was a span of 8 bases. Per germline, CDR1 SGHRS and CDR2 YFSETQ. CDR3 sequence: CASSLAGDNTEAFF. CDR3 coding DNA: TGCGCCAGCAGCTTGGCAGGGGACAACACTGAAGCTTTCTTT.

This clone occurred a few times. The J gene is TRBJ2-3, the V gene TRBV29-1; 9 nucleotides align to TRBD1. CDR3 length: 14 residues. The germline CDR1 and CDR2 sequences are SQVTM and ANQGSEA. V lost 3 bases and J lost 4; bases outside the gene matches: 5. CDR3 DNA sequence: TGCAGCGTTGAGGGACAGGGTTTGGCAGATACGCAGTATTTT. Amino acids: CSVEGQGLADTQYF.

V and J are TRBV2 and TRBJ2-5, with D possibly matching TRBD1 (6 bases). This CDR3 comprises 11 residues. The V gene's germline CDR1 is SNHLY and CDR2 FYNNEI. V was clipped by 8 bases and J by 3 bases, with 7 bases between them. Here the CDR3 reads CASGQKETQYF. The CDR3 nucleotides read TGTGCCAGCGGACAGAAAGAGACCCAGTACTTC.

CDR3 region: CASSPVLFSGNTIYF. The CDR3 nucleotides read TGCGCCAGCAGCCCTGTATTGTTCTCTGGAAACACCATATATTTT. The rearrangement links TRBV4-3 to TRBJ1-3; D gene uncertain. V lost 4 bases to trimming and J lost 0 bases, with 10 bases between them. Germline CDR1 is LGHNA and CDR2 is YSLEER. This CDR3 has 15 residues.

This chain uses TRBV14 with TRBJ1-5; TRBD1 is a possible D gene (5 bases). Per germline, CDR1 SGHDN and CDR2 FVKESK. Trimming shortened V by 4 bases and J by 0 bases, and 7 bases separated the two germline ends. This CDR3 is built from 14 residues. CDR3 protein: CASSPGGSNQPQHF. Written as DNA, the CDR3 is TGTGCCAGCAGCCCCGGGGGTAGCAATCAGCCCCAGCATTTT.

V and J are TRBV5-1 and TRBJ1-1; D is possibly TRBD1 (5 bases). The V end lost 4 bases, the J end lost 1 base, and 11 bases lay between the germline ends. CDR3 length: 14 amino acids. Germline values: CDR1 SGHRS, CDR2 YFSETQ. In nucleotides, the CDR3 is TGCGCCAGCAGCCACGGGACGGGGAACACTGAAGCTTTCTTT. Its translation: CASSHGTGNTEAFF.

This clone showed up just a few times. This sequence joins TRBV6-1 and TRBJ1-6, with TRBD1 identical over 8 bases. V shed 6 bases and J 10 bases; nucleotides not matched to a gene: 8. The CDR3 is made up of 14 amino acids. Germline V lookup: CDR1 MNHNS, CDR2 SASEGT. The CDR3 is CASRSQGVRSPLHF. The CDR3 nucleotides read TGTGCCAGCAGATCACAGGGGGTTCGATCACCCCTCCACTTT.

The chain employs TRBV30 and TRBJ2-5; D perhaps matches TRBD1 (5 bases). Trimming stripped 0 bases from V and 2 bases from J, with 10 bases between. CDR3 length: 14 residues. Germline-derived CDR1 and CDR2 are GTSNPN and SVGIG (reference sequence). CDR3 residues: CAWSVPDSQETQYF. The CDR3 DNA reads TGTGCCTGGAGTGTCCCCGACAGTCAAGAGACCCAGTACTTC.

V and J are TRBV29-1 and TRBJ2-7, with D perhaps TRBD1 or TRBD2 (5 bases each). The CDR3 runs 11 residues. CDR1 SQVTM and CDR2 ANQGSEA come from the germline V gene. Trimming took off 5 bases at V and 6 bases at J, with 11 bases between the two ends. CDR3 loop: CSVKGESEQYF. In DNA form, the CDR3 reads TGCAGCGTTAAAGGGGAGAGCGAGCAGTACTTC.

Here the CDR3 DNA reads TGTGCCAGCAGCGCCTCGGGAGGGACCACGGGAGAGACCCAGTACTTC. Its translation is CASSASGGTTGETQYF. The chain has TRBV9 and TRBJ2-5; 8 bases are shared with TRBD2. The CDR3 is 16 amino acids. After removal of 3 bases from V and 4 bases from J, the junction contained 11 bases not matched to a gene. Germline V gene lookup returns CDR1 SGDLS and CDR2 YYNGEE.

The rearrangement joins TRBV19 to TRBJ1-1; D gene uncertain. V lost 6 bases to trimming and J lost 3 bases, with 5 bases between them. The CDR3 spans 11 residues. Per germline, CDR1 LNHDA and CDR2 SQIVND (reference sequence). CDR3 protein: CASSYYTEAFF. DNA for the CDR3: TGTGCCAGTAGCTATTACACTGAAGCTTTCTTT. The complete variable domain, with remaining parts taken from reference TRBV19 and TRBJ1-1, reads DGGITQSPKYLFRKEGQNVTLSCEQNLNHDAMYWYRQDPGQGLRLIYYSQIVNDFQKGDIAEGYSVSREKKESFPLTVTSAQKNPTAFYLCASSYYTEAFFGQGTRLTVV.